The clone carrying this TCR beta chain occurred once. The data derive from a study of blood T cell repertoires in COVID-19. Study summary: COVID-19 samples collected from the United States, Italy and Spain covered acute and convalescent phases. The analysed material was cDNA or gDNA that came from T cells, B-cell-depleted T cells, or PBMCs.

The trim removed 3 bases at V and 4 bases at J, leaving 3 bases unmatched. The germline V gene has CDR1 SGDLS and CDR2 YYNGEE. This CDR3 comprises 13 residues. As originally analysed: Cell counts per sample came from amplifying reference gene primers. TCRdb keeps only in-frame clones here, not all; method: immunoSEQ multiplex PCR. The D gene and trimming were derived from the DNA, and the V and J assignments and clone size from that table. The sample lists fewer than 110,000 clones; 80% to 95% were seen once. The chain joins TRBV9 to TRBJ2-5, with 7 positions matching TRBD1. Sequencing used peripheral blood. This receptor was obtained from a man between 50 and 59 years old with active COVID-19. CDR3 residues: CASSGQGTETQYF. CDR3 nucleotides: TGTGCCAGCAGCGGACAGGGAACAGAGACCCAGTACTTC.